The 9 T cell receptor beta chains below all came from one sample that was sequenced in a study of blood T cell repertoires in COVID-19. Repertoires were generated with immunoSEQ multiplex PCR, while TCRdb's copy carries only in-frame clones and drops some. Among around 130,000 clones listed, roughly 84% were seen once. Sequenced sample: PBMCs or T cells enriched from blood (not recorded which). These receptors came from a woman in her 30s who had recovered from COVID-19.

This clone was seen only a few times. The V call is TRBV7-3, the J call TRBJ2-2; TRBD2 matches at 7 bases. The CDR3 totals 15 residues. In germline, CDR1 is SGHTA, CDR2 FQGTGA. J gave up 0 bases and V 7 bases, and 5 bases lay outside the gene matches. The CDR3 DNA is TGTGCCAGCAACCCCAGCGGGACGAACACCGGGGAGCTGTTTTTT. This encodes CASNPSGTNTGELFF.

The rearrangement joins TRBV2 to TRBJ1-3; 8 bases agree with TRBD1. V was pared by 5 bases and J by 3 bases, with 9 bases of the junction left unmatched. The CDR3 is 16 amino acids. Germline loops: CDR1 SNHLY, CDR2 FYNNEI. The CDR3 bases are TGTGCCAGCAGTCGACAGGGGCCTGCTGTTGGAAACACCATATATTTT. Translated, it gives CASSRQGPAVGNTIYF.

The genes are TRBV9 and TRBJ1-2; D not resolved. CDR1 and CDR2 from the germline V gene are SGDLS and YYNGEE. V was clipped by 3 bases and J by 4 bases, with 4 bases between them. The CDR3 has 11 residues. CDR3 loop: CASSGGYGYTF. CDR3 coding DNA: TGTGCCAGCAGCGGAGGCTATGGCTACACCTTC.

The rearrangement uses TRBV10-3 and TRBJ1-2, with D unclear. Trimming left V 0 bases short and J 2 bases short, with 10 bases between. The CDR3 runs 15 residues. CDR1 and CDR2 (germline): ENHRY, SYGVKD. The CDR3 spells CAISESLTGNYGYTF. The CDR3 bases are TGTGCCATCAGTGAGTCCCTCACGGGGAACTATGGCTACACCTTC.

J is TRBJ2-7 and V is TRBV10-3; TRBD2 agrees at 11 bases. The junction had 26 bases not matched to a gene; V was cut back by 6 bases and J by 7 bases. Per germline, CDR1 ENHRY and CDR2 SYGVKD. This CDR3 is 20 amino acids long. CDR3 amino acids: CAISFPRGASGRNLEREQYF. The CDR3 bases are TGTGCCATCAGCTTCCCTCGAGGGGCTAGCGGGAGGAACTTGGAGAGAGAGCAGTACTTC.

The chain carries TRBV19 and TRBJ2-1, with 7 bases matching TRBD2. With V trimmed by 1 base and J by 0 bases, 6 bases remained unmatched. Germline loops: CDR1 LNHDA, CDR2 SQIVND (reference sequence). This CDR3 has 17 residues. CDR3 DNA: TGTGCCAGTAGTATAGTCCCTAGCGGCACCTCCTACAATGAGCAGTTCTTC. This gives the protein CASSIVPSGTSYNEQFF. Drawing the rest from reference TRBV19 and TRBJ2-1, the complete variable domain is DGGITQSPKYLFRKEGQNVTLSCEQNLNHDAMYWYRQDPGQGLRLIYYSQIVNDFQKGDIAEGYSVSREKKESFPLTVTSAQKNPTAFYLCASSIVPSGTSYNEQFFGPGTRLTVL.

V gene TRBV23-1 combines with J gene TRBJ2-7, with D hard to call. TRBV23-1 is placed among ORFs of uncertain function. V was shortened by 7 bases and J by 6 bases, with 10 bases between the two germline ends. The CDR3 loop spans 11 amino acids. The CDR3 spells CASTPIPEQYF. CDR3 DNA: TGCGCCAGCACCCCTATTCCCGAGCAGTACTTC.

The rearrangement uses TRBV19 and TRBJ1-1; no definite D call. Germline values: CDR1 LNHDA, CDR2 SQIVND (reference sequence). Trimming took off 6 bases at V and 2 bases at J, with 13 bases between the two ends. The CDR3 is 14 amino acids. The DNA for the CDR3 is TGTGCCAGTAGCCGGAACCAGGCAAACACTGAAGCTTTCTTT. Protein product: CASSRNQANTEAFF.

The table lists this clone with a few counts. The chain employs TRBV9 and TRBJ1-2; D perhaps matches TRBD1 (6 bases). Germline CDR1 SGDLS, CDR2 YYNGEE. CDR3 size: 12 residues. Trimming stripped 7 bases from V and 7 bases from J, with 14 bases between. In nucleotides, the CDR3 is TGTGCCAGCGGGACAAGTGAGGGTGGCTACACCTTC. Its protein is CASGTSEGGYTF.